The T cell receptor beta chain described here comes from a study of T cells after somatic rescue of genetic block. Clones were sequenced by immunoSEQ multiplex PCR, and TCRdb holds only the in-frame ones, with some missing. The sample consists of about 88,000 clones, more than 80% of them appearing once. The source of this sequence is a woman in her late teens or twenties. The sample consisted of peripheral blood mononuclear cells (PBMCs).

This CDR3 is CASSARETDSEAFF. CDR3 sequence (DNA): TGTGCCAGCAGCGCACGGGAGACCGACTCTGAAGCTTTCTTT. The rearrangement links TRBV7-4 to TRBJ1-1; D remains unclear. CDR1 is SGHVT and CDR2 is SQSDAQ in the germline V gene. The CDR3 sequence is 14 residues long. V dropped 5 bases and J dropped 6 bases, with 16 bases sitting between them.